This TCR beta chain appears in the sequencing data of a study of T-cell reconstitution after alpha-beta-depleted transplantation in children. Unique molecular identifiers were incorporated during preparation of the TCRbeta library. Each CDR3 protein gets one entry after TCRdb re-called the PCR reads with MiXCR. This table has roughly 570,000 distinct CDR3 sequences, 27% appearing once. V was clipped by 5 bases and J by 3 bases; unmatched bases: 15. There are 17 residues in the CDR3. The germline gives CDR1 DFQATT, CDR2 SNEGSKA (reference sequence). The rearrangement uses TRBV20-1 and TRBJ2-1, with 8 bases matching TRBD2. The sequences come from PBMCs, collected before TCRalphabeta/CD19-depleted stem cell transplant. This TCR derives from a boy in the first two years of life with Wiskott-Aldrich syndrome, due to receive a stem cell transplant. The CDR3 sequence: CSAGPFGLARNYNEQFF. CDR3 DNA: TGCAGTGCTGGACCCTTTGGACTAGCCCGAAACTACAATGAGCAGTTCTTC.